This entry lists 25 T cell receptor beta chains sequenced from one sample in a study of monozygotic twins with inflammatory bowel disease. TCRdb re-called the 5' RACE reads; one entry per CDR3 protein, DNA not given. The sample features 400,000 to 500,000 distinct CDR3 sequences, with 2.4% in its top ten. The sample taken for sequencing was blood. The receptors shown here come from a human donor with ulcerative colitis or Crohn's disease, or a healthy co-twin of an affected twin (not recorded which).

This rearrangement joins TRBV7-9 to TRBJ1-1; TCRdb gives TRBD1 as the D gene, but with no DNA this cannot be confirmed. Germline loops: CDR1 SEHNR, CDR2 FQNEAQ (reference sequence). This CDR3 region has 13 residues. This CDR3 is CASSPNPGTEAFF.

This CDR3 is CASSQRGGYEQYF. The chain combines TRBV3-1 with TRBJ2-7; lacking DNA, the TRBD1 call made by TCRdb goes unchecked. CDR1 and CDR2 (germline): LGHDT, YNNKEL (reference sequence). CDR3 length equals 13 residues.

V gene TRBV12-3 or TRBV12-4 combines with J gene TRBJ2-5; TCRdb proposes TRBD1, but this gene call is untestable without DNA. This CDR3 contains 13 residues. CDR3 loop: CASSLKGWETQYF.

The chain recombines TRBV5-1 with TRBJ2-1; TCRdb calls TRBD1, which cannot be checked without DNA. The germline V gene has CDR1 SGHRS and CDR2 YFSETQ. There are 15 residues in the CDR3. The CDR3 sequence is CASSSPTRQDNEQFF.

V and J are TRBV7-2 and TRBJ1-1; the D gene TCRdb calls, TRBD1, cannot be checked with no DNA. CDR1 and CDR2 from the germline V gene are SGHTA and FQGNSA. This CDR3 is built from 14 residues. CDR3 amino acids: CASHRGMVNTEAFF.

The gene calls are TRBV5-1 and TRBJ1-1; TCRdb's D call, TRBD1, is unchecked because there is no DNA. In germline, CDR1 is SGHRS, CDR2 YFSETQ. This CDR3 contains 15 residues. This CDR3 reads CASSLPGQTNTEAFF.

This chain uses TRBV20-1 with TRBJ2-7; the TCRdb D gene call, TRBD2, has no DNA to confirm it. Germline CDR1 reads DFQATT; CDR2 reads SNEGSKA (reference sequence). The CDR3 spans 13 residues. CDR3 protein: CRARTSGRNEQYF.

This sequence joins TRBV27 and TRBJ2-1; TCRdb's assignment of TRBD2 cannot be checked, as there is no DNA. The CDR3 covers 16 residues. From germline, CDR1 is MNHEY and CDR2 SMNVEV (reference sequence). CDR3 in amino acids: CASSGLLGGGGNEQFF.

This chain links TRBV4-1 with TRBJ2-2; TCRdb lists TRBD2, though no DNA is available to test this call. The CDR3 extends over 17 amino acids. Germline CDR1 MGHRA, CDR2 YSYEKL. CDR3 protein: CASSQDPGRFRTGELFF.

The CDR3 sequence: CASSLFSSKLNEQYF. The chain employs TRBV28 and TRBJ2-7. The CDR3 extends over 15 amino acids. CDR1 is MDHEN and CDR2 is SYDVKM in the germline V gene. Using reference TRBV28 and TRBJ2-7 for the parts outside the CDR3, the full variable domain is DVKVTQSSRYLVKRTGEKVFLECVQDMDHENMFWYRQDPGLGLRLIYFSYDVKMKEKGDIPEGYSVSREKKERFSLILESASTNQTSMYLCASSLFSSKLNEQYFGPGTRLTVT.

The rearrangement joins TRBV4-1 to TRBJ1-5. Germline-derived CDR1 and CDR2 are MGHRA and YSYEKL. This CDR3 has 15 residues. The CDR3: CASSQDFAVYQPQHF.

The chain has TRBV9 and TRBJ1-3; TCRdb designates TRBD1, a call that cannot be tested without DNA. The germline CDR1 and CDR2 sequences are SGDLS and YYNGEE. The CDR3 totals 15 residues. The CDR3: CASSIQGAYGNTIYF. Filled out from reference TRBV9 and TRBJ1-3, the complete variable domain reads DSGVTQTPKHLITATGQRVTLRCSPRSGDLSVYWYQQSLDQGLQFLIQYYNGEERAKGNILERFSAQQFPDLHSELNLSSLELGDSALYFCASSIQGAYGNTIYFGEGSWLTVV.

V usage is TRBV5-1 and J usage is TRBJ2-1; absent DNA, TCRdb's TRBD2 call cannot be checked. Germline V CDR1 and CDR2: SGHRS, YFSETQ. The CDR3 has 16 residues. This chain's CDR3 is CASSLSGLAGVLEQFF.

The chain joins TRBV21-1 to TRBJ2-2; the D call from TCRdb, TRBD1, cannot be confirmed without DNA. TRBV21-1 is a pseudogene. The CDR3 loop spans 15 amino acids. The CDR3 here is CASSKWPGEPGELFF.

The chain joins TRBV6-5 to TRBJ1-2; the D call from TCRdb, TRBD1, cannot be confirmed without DNA. This CDR3 comprises 13 residues. Germline CDR1 reads MNHEY; CDR2 reads SVGAGI. This CDR3 reads CASSPSGVYGYTF.

The J gene is TRBJ1-6, the V gene TRBV3-1. From germline, CDR1 is LGHDT and CDR2 YNNKEL (reference sequence). The CDR3 covers 14 residues. The CDR3 sequence is CASSQVGGDSPLHF. Full variable domain (missing parts from reference TRBV3-1 and TRBJ1-6): DTAVSQTPKYLVTQMGNDKSIKCEQNLGHDTMYWYKQDSKKFLKIMFSYNNKELIINETVPNRFSPKSPDKAHLNLHINSLELGDSAVYFCASSQVGGDSPLHFGNGTRLTVT.

The chain joins TRBV20-1 to TRBJ2-7; with no DNA, the TCRdb D assignment of TRBD1 cannot be verified. Germline CDR1 reads DFQATT; CDR2 reads SNEGSKA (reference sequence). CDR3 size: 12 residues. CDR3: CSAAGTFAEQYF.

The chain is built from TRBV29-1 and TRBJ2-1; the TCRdb D gene call, TRBD2, has no DNA to confirm it. CDR1 and CDR2 from the germline V gene are SQVTM and ANQGSEA. This CDR3 spans 15 amino acids. The CDR3 sequence is CSVERREGYYNEQFF.

The chain is built from TRBV5-6 and TRBJ1-3. Germline-derived CDR1 and CDR2 are SGHDT and YYEEEE. CDR3 length: 16 amino acids. The CDR3 here is CASSLKRMGSGNTIYF.

CDR3: CASSEMASGGVSSYNEQFF. The chain carries TRBV2 and TRBJ2-1; TCRdb's assignment of TRBD2 cannot be checked, as there is no DNA. The CDR3 is 19 residues long. The germline V gene has CDR1 SNHLY and CDR2 FYNNEI. The full variable domain, its missing parts supplied by reference TRBV2 and TRBJ2-1, is EPEVTQTPSHQVTQMGQEVILRCVPISNHLYFYWYRQILGQKVEFLVSFYNNEISEKSEIFDDQFSVERPDGSNFTLKIRSTKLEDSAMYFCASSEMASGGVSSYNEQFFGPGTRLTVL.

The chain carries TRBV12-3 or TRBV12-4 and TRBJ1-1; TCRdb selects TRBD1, and the lack of DNA leaves this call unchecked. The CDR3 extends over 13 amino acids. Here the CDR3 reads CASSPDRVAEAFF.

The chain uses TRBV7-3 and TRBJ1-2. The CDR3 runs to 13 residues. Germline loops: CDR1 SGHTA, CDR2 FQGTGA. The CDR3: CASSLDGLYGYTF. Complete variable domain (other parts from reference TRBV7-3 and TRBJ1-2): GAGVSQTPSNKVTEKGKYVELRCDPISGHTALYWYRQSLGQGPEFLIYFQGTGAADDSGLPNDRFFAVRPEGSVSTLKIQRTERGDSAVYLCASSLDGLYGYTFGSGTRLTVV.

The chain combines TRBV27 with TRBJ2-5; TCRdb's assignment of TRBD2 cannot be checked, as there is no DNA. Germline V gene sequence: CDR1 MNHEY, CDR2 SMNVEV (reference sequence). This CDR3 comprises 13 residues. CDR3 residues: CAVHGREKETQYF.

The genes are TRBV12-3 or TRBV12-4 and TRBJ2-1; TCRdb reports TRBD2, a call that lacks DNA to check it against. This CDR3 is 15 amino acids long. The CDR3 sequence is CASRTSGKAYNEQFF.

The J gene is TRBJ1-1, the V gene TRBV5-6; TCRdb returns TRBD1, unconfirmable since there is no DNA. CDR1 is SGHDT and CDR2 is YYEEEE in the germline V gene. CDR3 size: 14 residues. CDR3 amino acids: CASSPGHLNTEAFF. Full variable domain (rest looked up from reference TRBV5-6 and TRBJ1-1): DAGVTQSPTHLIKTRGQQVTLRCSPKSGHDTVSWYQQALGQGPQFIFQYYEEEERQRGNFPDRFSGHQFPNYSSELNVNALLLGDSALYLCASSPGHLNTEAFFGQGTRLTVV.